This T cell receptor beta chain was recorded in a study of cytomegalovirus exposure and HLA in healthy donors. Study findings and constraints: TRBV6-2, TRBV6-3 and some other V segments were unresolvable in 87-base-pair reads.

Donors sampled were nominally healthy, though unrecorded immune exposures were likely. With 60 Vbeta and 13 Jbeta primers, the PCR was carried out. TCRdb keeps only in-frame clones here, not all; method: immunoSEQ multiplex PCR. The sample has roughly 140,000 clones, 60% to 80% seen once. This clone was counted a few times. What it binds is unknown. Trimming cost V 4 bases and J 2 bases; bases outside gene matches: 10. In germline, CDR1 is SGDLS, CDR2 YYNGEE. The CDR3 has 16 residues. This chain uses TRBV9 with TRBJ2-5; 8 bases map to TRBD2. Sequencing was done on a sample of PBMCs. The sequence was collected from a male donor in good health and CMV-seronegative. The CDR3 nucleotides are TGTGCCAGCAGCCCACCCAGCGGGGGTTTGCAAGAGACCCAGTACTTC. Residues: CASSPPSGGLQETQYF.